One sample yielded the 14 T cell receptor beta chains listed below, sequenced in a study of blood T cell repertoires in COVID-19. Libraries were prepared by immunoSEQ multiplex PCR; TCRdb keeps only in-frame clonotypes and omits some of them. The data contain approximately 260,000 clones, approximately 85% of them singletons. Sequencing was done on a sample of PBMCs or T cells enriched from blood (not recorded which). The origin of the receptors is a woman aged 45-59 years who had been exposed to COVID-19.

This clone turned up a few times. The CDR3 sequence is CASSQGAKNSPLHF. For the CDR3, the DNA is TGTGCCAGCAGCCAAGGAGCTAAAAATTCACCCCTCCACTTT. The V call is TRBV14, the J call TRBJ1-6; the D is unclear. Germline CDR1 reads SGHDN; CDR2 reads FVKESK. The length of the CDR3 is 14 residues. V was cut by 1 base and J by 7 bases, with 8 bases left in between. Supplemented by reference TRBV14 and TRBJ1-6, the full variable domain reads EAGVTQFPSHSVIEKGQTVTLRCDPISGHDNLYWYRRVMGKEIKFLLHFVKESKQDESGMPNNRFLAERTGGTYSTLKVQPAELEDSGVYFCASSQGAKNSPLHFGNGTRLTVT.

The rearrangement uses TRBV5-8 and TRBJ1-2, with D unclear. CDR1 is SGHTS and CDR2 is YDEGEE in the germline V gene. V lost 1 base, J lost 2 bases, and 12 bases lay in between. There are 15 residues in the CDR3. CDR3 sequence (DNA): TGTGCCAGCAGCTTGTTGGCGACAAGCAACTATGGCTACACCTTC. Encoded protein: CASSLLATSNYGYTF.

This rearrangement joins TRBV24-1 to TRBJ2-5; 9 bases are a match to TRBD1. V shed 2 bases, J shed 3 bases, and the junction held 3 bases outside the gene matches. This CDR3 has 15 amino acids. Germline V lookup: CDR1 KGHDR, CDR2 SFDVKD. The CDR3 nucleotides read TGTGCCACCAGTGATTGGGGGACAGGGAAAGAGACCCAGTACTTC. Protein sequence: CATSDWGTGKETQYF.

In its sample, this clone was seen a few times. The chain recombines TRBV5-1 with TRBJ2-7; no definite D call. The CDR3 is 14 amino acids. Trimming removed 4 bases from V and 1 base from J, with 12 bases in between. CDR1 and CDR2 (germline): SGHRS, YFSETQ. DNA of the CDR3: TGCGCCAGCAGCACCACTCCCGGTTCCTACGAGCAGTACTTC. Protein: CASSTTPGSYEQYF.

This chain uses TRBV19 with TRBJ1-1, with a weak D call TRBD1 (5 bases). The CDR3 has 14 residues. Per the germline V gene, CDR1 is LNHDA and CDR2 is SQIVND (reference sequence). With 3 bases removed from V and 4 bases from J, the gap between germline ends came to 12 bases. In DNA, the CDR3 is TGTGCCAGTAGTATGGTTCAGGGAATCACTGAAGCTTTCTTT. As protein: CASSMVQGITEAFF. The variable domain in full, completed from reference TRBV19 and TRBJ1-1, reads DGGITQSPKYLFRKEGQNVTLSCEQNLNHDAMYWYRQDPGQGLRLIYYSQIVNDFQKGDIAEGYSVSREKKESFPLTVTSAQKNPTAFYLCASSMVQGITEAFFGQGTRLTVV.

The chain uses TRBV7-9 and TRBJ2-3; 7 nucleotides align to TRBD2. Germline CDR1 is SEHNR and CDR2 is FQNEAQ (reference sequence). The CDR3 extends over 15 amino acids. V gave up 8 bases and J gave up 6 bases; unmatched junction bases: 14. CDR3 nucleotides: TGTGCCAGCGACCCCAACAGCGGGGTTCGTGATACGCAGTATTTT. Protein product: CASDPNSGVRDTQYF.

The genes are TRBV12-3 or TRBV12-4 and TRBJ1-1; D remains ambiguous. The CDR3 consists of 13 residues. V was cut by 5 bases and J by 5 bases, with 12 bases left in between. DNA of the CDR3: TGTGCCAGCAGTATCCTCCCGGGGACTGAAGCTTTCTTT. It translates to CASSILPGTEAFF.

This chain links TRBV5-1 with TRBJ2-3; unclear D gene. This CDR3 has 14 residues. V lost 4 bases and J 0 bases, leaving 9 bases between the germline ends. Germline loops: CDR1 SGHRS, CDR2 YFSETQ. CDR3 sequence (DNA): TGCGCCAGCAGCCCCGCGTCTAGCACAGATACGCAGTATTTT. It yields the protein CASSPASSTDTQYF.

This chain links TRBV5-1 with TRBJ2-1, with 7 bases identical to TRBD2. The germline gives CDR1 SGHRS, CDR2 YFSETQ. The CDR3 runs 14 residues. Germline trimming cut 4 bases from V and 7 bases from J; bases unmatched to any gene: 8. CDR3 nucleotide sequence: TGCGCCAGCAGCCTTAGGACTAGTGCGAATGAGCAGTTCTTC. Translated: CASSLRTSANEQFF.

In this sample, this clone turned up once. The CDR3, as DNA: TGCGCCAGCAGCTTGATCCCACTCTTCAGGGGGCGAGGCAATCAGCCCCAGCATTTT. This sequence encodes CASSLIPLFRGRGNQPQHF. The chain joins TRBV5-1 to TRBJ1-5; 8 nucleotides align to TRBD1. Looked up from germline, CDR1 is SGHRS and CDR2 is YFSETQ. CDR3 length equals 19 residues. V gave up 1 base and J gave up 2 bases; unmatched junction bases: 14. Based on the CDR3 plus reference TRBV5-1 and TRBJ1-5, the full variable domain is KAGVTQTPRYLIKTRGQQVTLSCSPISGHRSVSWYQQTPGQGLQFLFEYFSETQRNKGNFPGRFSGRQFSNSRSEMNVSTLELGDSALYLCASSLIPLFRGRGNQPQHFGDGTRLSIL.

The CDR3 loop is CASRGGIAGNTIYF. The CDR3 DNA reads TGTGCCAGCAGGGGAGGGATAGCTGGAAACACCATATATTTT. The V call is TRBV28, the J call TRBJ1-3; D uncertain. V was clipped by 6 bases and J by 2 bases, with 11 bases between them. The germline CDR1 and CDR2 sequences are MDHEN and SYDVKM. The CDR3 consists of 14 residues. The full variable domain, with the rest looked up from reference TRBV28 and TRBJ1-3, is DVKVTQSSRYLVKRTGEKVFLECVQDMDHENMFWYRQDPGLGLRLIYFSYDVKMKEKGDIPEGYSVSREKKERFSLILESASTNQTSMYLCASRGGIAGNTIYFGEGSWLTVV.

The sample holds a few counts of this clone. This sequence joins TRBV12-5 and TRBJ2-7; the match to TRBD2 covers 10 bases. The CDR3 is made up of 18 amino acids. J gave up 2 bases and V 2 bases, and 12 bases lay outside the gene matches. CDR1 and CDR2 from the germline V gene are LGHNT and FRNRAP. Written as DNA, the CDR3 is TGTGCTAGTGGTTTGTACCCTTTCCTAGCGGGGGACACCTACGAGCAGTACTTC. Residues: CASGLYPFLAGDTYEQYF.

This chain links TRBV5-1 with TRBJ1-1; D is uncertain. Trimming cost V 4 bases and J 1 base, with 8 bases left between them. Germline lookup yields CDR1 SGHRS and CDR2 YFSETQ. The CDR3 is 13 residues long. CDR3 nucleotide sequence: TGCGCCAGCAGCCCTGAGCCGAACACTGAAGCTTTCTTT. It yields the protein CASSPEPNTEAFF.

This clone was counted a few times. This chain connects TRBV7-9 to TRBJ2-5, with TRBD1 as a possible D gene (6 bases). Germline assignment: CDR1 SEHNR and CDR2 FQNEAQ (reference sequence). This CDR3 contains 15 residues. V was trimmed by 5 bases and J by 5 bases, leaving 18 bases between them. The DNA for the CDR3 is TGTGCCAGCAGCCCAAGGGGGATCTTCTACGAGACCCAGTACTTC. It codes for CASSPRGIFYETQYF. Based on the CDR3 plus reference TRBV7-9 and TRBJ2-5, the full variable domain is DTGVSQNPRHKITKRGQNVTFRCDPISEHNRLYWYRQTLGQGPEFLTYFQNEAQLEKSRLLSDRFSAERPKGSFSTLEIQRTEQGDSAMYLCASSPRGIFYETQYFGPGTRLLVL.